These 24 T cell receptor beta chains originate from one sample sequenced in a study of blood T cell repertoires in COVID-19. Data came from immunoSEQ multiplex PCR; TCRdb stores just in-frame clones and leaves some out. This table has some 340,000 clones, around nine tenths appearing once. Sequencing was done on a sample of PBMCs or T cells enriched from blood (not recorded which). Every receptor here comes from a woman aged 25 to 39 who had been exposed to COVID-19.

The chain has TRBV6-5 and TRBJ1-2, with TRBD1 identical over 8 bases. This CDR3 contains 15 residues. Germline V gives CDR1 MNHEY, CDR2 SVGAGI. V trimming: 6 bases; J trimming: 0 bases; junction bases outside the gene matches: 6. The CDR3 loop is CASSNSGGPNYGYTF. CDR3 DNA: TGTGCCAGCAGCAATTCAGGGGGCCCTAACTATGGCTACACCTTC.

The rearrangement joins TRBV9 to TRBJ1-1; D is perhaps TRBD1 (5 bases). Deletions cut 2 bases from V and 5 bases from J, with 19 bases between. In germline, CDR1 is SGDLS, CDR2 YYNGEE. The CDR3 runs 16 residues. The CDR3 bases are TGTGCCAGCAGCGTGAGTATAGGGGATTTAGGGACTGAAGCTTTCTTT. Protein sequence: CASSVSIGDLGTEAFF.

V usage is TRBV24-1 and J usage is TRBJ1-5; TRBD1 matches 12 bases. The V segment lost 5 bases and the J segment 4 bases; nucleotides outside the gene matches: 5. Germline V gene lookup returns CDR1 KGHDR and CDR2 SFDVKD. This CDR3 region has 16 residues. CDR3 coding DNA: TGTGCCACCAGTGTCGGGGGACAGGGGGCGAATCAGCCCCAGCATTTT. Translated: CATSVGGQGANQPQHF.

The count of this clone is one. The sample carries other DNA sequences with the same CDR3. This chain connects TRBV6-5 to TRBJ1-2; 10 bases are a match to TRBD1. The J segment lost 4 bases and the V segment lost 0 bases, leaving 2 bases of the junction unmatched. CDR3 length equals 15 residues. Germline CDR1 is MNHEY and CDR2 is SVGAGI. Here the CDR3 DNA reads TGTGCCAGCAGTTACTCCGGGACAGGGGTCTATGGCTACACCTTC. It is translated as CASSYSGTGVYGYTF.

The chain employs TRBV2 and TRBJ1-6, with a tentative D call TRBD1 (5 bases). Deletions cut 2 bases from V and 10 bases from J, with 18 bases between. Germline values: CDR1 SNHLY, CDR2 FYNNEI. The CDR3 covers 16 residues. DNA for the CDR3: TGTGCCAGCAGTGAAAGGGGCAGGGTCATGTACTCACCCCTCCACTTT. Its protein is CASSERGRVMYSPLHF.

The V call is TRBV4-3, the J call TRBJ2-1; 10 bases are a match to TRBD2. CDR3 size: 18 residues. Per germline, CDR1 LGHNA and CDR2 YSLEER. Trimming cost V 0 bases and J 7 bases; bases outside gene matches: 12. CDR3 loop: CASSQETVAGTSVNEQFF. The CDR3 DNA reads as TGCGCCAGCAGCCAAGAGACAGTGGCCGGGACTAGCGTAAATGAGCAGTTCTTC.

The chain is built from TRBV29-1 and TRBJ1-4; no reliable D call. V dropped 5 bases and J dropped 3 bases, with 4 bases sitting between them. Germline assignment: CDR1 SQVTM and CDR2 ANQGSEA. This CDR3 comprises 11 residues. CDR3 in DNA: TGCAGCGTTCTAGCTAATGAAAAACTGTTTTTT. Encoded protein: CSVLANEKLFF.

The V gene is TRBV6-1, the J gene TRBJ1-6; 9 bases are a match to TRBD1. CDR1 is MNHNS, CDR2 SASEGT, per germline. Unmatched junction bases numbered 8, after V lost 0 bases and J lost 8 bases. This CDR3 is built from 17 residues. The CDR3 sequence: CASSEAIGTGFDSPLHF. The CDR3 coding sequence is TGTGCCAGCAGTGAAGCAATTGGGACAGGGTTTGATTCACCCCTCCACTTT.

The chain has TRBV25-1 and TRBJ1-2, with a tentative D call TRBD1 (5 bases). This CDR3 contains 12 residues. V was pared by 5 bases and J by 8 bases, with 12 bases between. Germline V CDR1 and CDR2: MGHDK, SYGVNS. The DNA of the CDR3 is TGTGCCAGCAGTCTATCCCCAGGGGGCTACACCTTC. This codes for CASSLSPGGYTF.

V gene TRBV7-6 combines with J gene TRBJ2-1, with D maybe TRBD1 (6 bases). CDR3 length: 15 residues. Trimming cost V 1 base and J 9 bases, with 16 bases left between them. In germline, CDR1 is SGHVS, CDR2 FNYEAQ. The CDR3, as DNA: TGTGCCAGCAGCTTAGAGTGGGGGCGTAGTGGTGAGCAGTTCTTC. Residues: CASSLEWGRSGEQFF.

This rearrangement joins TRBV25-1 to TRBJ2-3; perhaps TRBD1 as D (5 bases). Germline CDR1 reads MGHDK; CDR2 reads SYGVNS. The CDR3 loop spans 13 amino acids. V was shortened by 6 bases and J by 1 base, with 8 bases between the two germline ends. The CDR3 DNA is TGTGCCAGCAGACAGGCGGGCACAGATACGCAGTATTTT. It translates to CASRQAGTDTQYF.

About this clone: A junction end diverges from the germline sequence, so it may reflect a read error. The genes are TRBV4-1 and TRBJ2-5, with TRBD2 matching over 8 bases. This CDR3 has 15 amino acids. Germline CDR1 MGHRA, CDR2 YSYEKL. In DNA, the CDR3 is TGCGCCAGCAGTCAAGATCGGGGGGGCGGTGAGACCCAGTACTTC. Residues: CASSQDRGGGETQYF.

V is TRBV7-3 and J is TRBJ2-3; 11 positions match TRBD2. The germline CDR1 and CDR2 sequences are SGHTA and FQGTGA. Trimming removed 4 bases from V and 5 bases from J; junction bases left unmatched: 8. The CDR3 length is 16 residues. CDR3 sequence: CASSSIAGGPIDTQYF. The CDR3 DNA sequence: TGTGCCAGCAGCTCAATAGCGGGGGGGCCTATAGATACGCAGTATTTT.

For this clone: One end of the junction fails to match germline, which may point to a read error. The chain joins TRBV10-3 to TRBJ1-1; 10 bases are shared with TRBD1. CDR1 and CDR2 (germline): ENHRY, SYGVKD. CDR3 length: 13 residues. The CDR3 protein is CAIKGQGPSDAFF. The CDR3 DNA follows: TGTGCCATCAAGGGACAGGGGCCTTCTGATGCTTTCTTT.

The gene calls are TRBV7-9 and TRBJ2-3; 8 bases map to TRBD2. The trim removed 0 bases at V and 14 bases at J, leaving 10 bases unmatched. Germline values: CDR1 SEHNR, CDR2 FQNEAQ (reference sequence). This CDR3 has 14 amino acids. CDR3 sequence: CASSLARLAGSRYF. The CDR3 coding sequence is TGTGCCAGCAGCTTAGCGAGGTTAGCGGGGAGCAGGTATTTT.

This chain connects TRBV4-1 to TRBJ1-1; maybe TRBD1 (5 bases). The length of the CDR3 is 17 residues. In germline, CDR1 is MGHRA, CDR2 YSYEKL. Between the trimmed V and J ends, which lost 1 base and 0 bases, there was a span of 15 bases. For the CDR3, the DNA is TGCGCCAGCAGCCAAGGTTCTCTAGGACAAATGAACACTGAAGCTTTCTTT. This codes for CASSQGSLGQMNTEAFF.

V and J are TRBV18 and TRBJ1-3; 9 bases match TRBD1. The V segment lost 0 bases and the J segment 0 bases; nucleotides outside the gene matches: 3. This CDR3 is built from 17 residues. CDR1 KGHSH and CDR2 LQKENI come from the germline V gene. The CDR3 region has the DNA TGTGCCAGCTCACCACCGGGACAGGGAAGCTCTGGAAACACCATATATTTT. Protein sequence: CASSPPGQGSSGNTIYF.

The CDR3 nucleotides read TGTGCCAGCAGTTACGGGCCACCGCACACTGAAGCTTTCTTT. Protein sequence: CASSYGPPHTEAFF. This sequence joins TRBV6-5 and TRBJ1-1; D unresolved. Trimming removed 2 bases from V and 3 bases from J, with 10 bases in between. CDR3 length equals 14 residues. In germline, CDR1 is MNHEY, CDR2 SVGAGI.

The chain employs TRBV5-1 and TRBJ1-2; D gene ambiguous. The germline V gene has CDR1 SGHRS and CDR2 YFSETQ. Trimming took 0 bases from V and 6 from J, leaving 12 bases between them. This CDR3 has 14 residues. In DNA, the CDR3 is TGCGCCAGCAGCTTGGGTACGGGATTGGATGGCTACACCTTC. Translation: CASSLGTGLDGYTF.

The CDR3, as DNA: TGTGCCAGCAGTTTCTCCGGGACAGTTAACACTGAAGCTTTCTTT. This encodes CASSFSGTVNTEAFF. V gene TRBV6-5 combines with J gene TRBJ1-1; the match to TRBD1 covers 7 bases. Unmatched junction bases numbered 7, after V lost 4 bases and J lost 2 bases. The germline V gene encodes CDR1 MNHEY and CDR2 SVGAGI. There are 15 residues in the CDR3.

The V call is TRBV4-2, the J call TRBJ1-5; D remains unclear. Germline values: CDR1 LGHNA, CDR2 YNFKEQ. This CDR3 contains 15 residues. Trimming stripped 1 base from V and 0 bases from J, with 7 bases between. The CDR3 protein is CASSQGANSNQPQHF. CDR3 in DNA: TGTGCCAGCAGCCAAGGGGCAAATAGCAATCAGCCCCAGCATTTT.

V and J are TRBV5-1 and TRBJ1-1; a possible D gene is TRBD1 (5 bases). There are 12 residues in the CDR3. Per germline, CDR1 SGHRS and CDR2 YFSETQ. V lost 5 bases and J 8 bases, leaving 13 bases between the germline ends. Here the CDR3 reads CASSYQGAEAFF. The CDR3, as DNA: TGCGCCAGCAGTTATCAAGGGGCCGAAGCTTTCTTT.

CDR3 sequence reads: CASSPDRLETQYF. Here the CDR3 DNA reads TGCGCCAGCAGCCCGGACAGGCTAGAGACCCAGTACTTC. The chain is built from TRBV5-1 and TRBJ2-5; 7 bases are shared with TRBD1. V gave up 4 bases and J gave up 4 bases; unmatched junction bases: 4. The CDR3 runs 13 residues. In germline, CDR1 is SGHRS, CDR2 YFSETQ.

The chain is built from TRBV7-9 and TRBJ1-4; TRBD1 might be the D (5 bases). V lost 1 base to trimming and J lost 11 bases, with 11 bases between them. CDR1 and CDR2 from the germline V gene are SEHNR and FQNEAQ (reference sequence). This CDR3 is 13 amino acids long. The CDR3, as DNA: TGTGCCAGCAGCTTAGGATCCCAGGGCAAACTGTTTTTT. This codes for CASSLGSQGKLFF.